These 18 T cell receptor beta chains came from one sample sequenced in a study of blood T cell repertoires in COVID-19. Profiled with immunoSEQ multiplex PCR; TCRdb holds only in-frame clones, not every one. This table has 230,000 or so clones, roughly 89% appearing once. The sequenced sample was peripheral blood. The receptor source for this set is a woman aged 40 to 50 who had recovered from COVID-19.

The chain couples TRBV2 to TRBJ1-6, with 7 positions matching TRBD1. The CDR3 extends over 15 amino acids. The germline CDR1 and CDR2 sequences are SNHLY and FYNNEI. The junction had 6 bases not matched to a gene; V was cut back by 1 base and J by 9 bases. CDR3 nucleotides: TGTGCCAGCAGTGAAGAGAGGGGGCGGAGTTCACCCCTCCACTTT. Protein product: CASSEERGRSSPLHF.

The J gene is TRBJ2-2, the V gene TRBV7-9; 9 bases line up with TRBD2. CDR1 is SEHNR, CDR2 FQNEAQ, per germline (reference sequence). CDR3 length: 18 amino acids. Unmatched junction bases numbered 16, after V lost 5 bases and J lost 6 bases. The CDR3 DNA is TGTGCCAGCAGCCGTAGGGGAGCCCCACTAGCGGGCGCCGGGGAGCTGTTTTTT. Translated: CASSRRGAPLAGAGELFF.

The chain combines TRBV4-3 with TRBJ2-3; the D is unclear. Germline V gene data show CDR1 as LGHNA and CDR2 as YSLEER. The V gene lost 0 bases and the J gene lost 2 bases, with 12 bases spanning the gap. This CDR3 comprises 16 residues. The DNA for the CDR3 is TGCGCCAGCAGCCAAGATAGCAGAAACCCCACAGATACGCAGTATTTT. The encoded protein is CASSQDSRNPTDTQYF.

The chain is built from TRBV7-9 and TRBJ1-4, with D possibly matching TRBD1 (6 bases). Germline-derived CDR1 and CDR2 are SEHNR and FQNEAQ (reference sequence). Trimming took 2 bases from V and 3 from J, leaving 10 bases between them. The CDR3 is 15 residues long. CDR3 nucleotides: TGTGCCAGCAGCTTATACAGGGCATCTAATGAAAAACTGTTTTTT. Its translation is CASSLYRASNEKLFF.

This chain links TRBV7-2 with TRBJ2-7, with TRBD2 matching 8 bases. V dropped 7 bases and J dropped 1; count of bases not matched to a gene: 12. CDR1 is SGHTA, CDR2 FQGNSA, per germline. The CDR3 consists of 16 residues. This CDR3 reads CASIRGLAGPSYEQYV. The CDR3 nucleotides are TGTGCCAGCATCAGAGGACTAGCCGGCCCGTCCTACGAGCAGTACGTC.

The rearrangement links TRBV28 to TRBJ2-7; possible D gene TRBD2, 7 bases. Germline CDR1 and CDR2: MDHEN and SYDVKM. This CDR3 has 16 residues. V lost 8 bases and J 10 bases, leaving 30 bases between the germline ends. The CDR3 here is CASRPGGGRVLGEQYV. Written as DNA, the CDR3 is TGTGCCAGCCGACCCGGGGGCGGGAGAGTATTGGGTGAACAGTACGTC.

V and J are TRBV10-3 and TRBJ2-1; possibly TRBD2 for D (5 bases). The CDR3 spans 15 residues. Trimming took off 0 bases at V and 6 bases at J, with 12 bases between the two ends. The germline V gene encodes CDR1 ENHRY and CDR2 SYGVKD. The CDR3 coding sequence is TGTGCCATCAGTGAGTCGAGAGGGCCCGGCAATGAGCAGTTCTTC. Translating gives CAISESRGPGNEQFF.

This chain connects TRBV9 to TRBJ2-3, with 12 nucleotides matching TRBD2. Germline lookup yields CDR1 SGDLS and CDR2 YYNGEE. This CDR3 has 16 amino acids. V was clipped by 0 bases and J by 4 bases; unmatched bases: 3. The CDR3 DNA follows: TGTGCCAGCAGCGTAGCTAGCGGGAGGGCGGCAGATACGCAGTATTTT. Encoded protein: CASSVASGRAADTQYF.

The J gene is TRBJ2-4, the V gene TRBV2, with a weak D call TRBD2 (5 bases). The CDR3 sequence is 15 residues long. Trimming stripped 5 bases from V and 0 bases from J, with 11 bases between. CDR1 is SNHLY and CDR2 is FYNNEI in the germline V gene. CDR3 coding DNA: TGTGCCAGCAGTCCGACTACCCTAGCCAAAAACATTCAGTACTTC. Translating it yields CASSPTTLAKNIQYF.

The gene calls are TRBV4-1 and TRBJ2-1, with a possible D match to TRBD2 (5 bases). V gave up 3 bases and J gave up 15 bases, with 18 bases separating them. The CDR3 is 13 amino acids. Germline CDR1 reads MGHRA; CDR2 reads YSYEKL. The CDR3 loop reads CASSQSTPGSRFF. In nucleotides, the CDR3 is TGCGCCAGCAGCCAGTCAACGCCGGGGTCCCGGTTCTTC.

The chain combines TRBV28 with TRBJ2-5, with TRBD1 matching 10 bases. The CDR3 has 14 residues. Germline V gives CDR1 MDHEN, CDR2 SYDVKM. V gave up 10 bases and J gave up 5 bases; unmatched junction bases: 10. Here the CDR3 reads CATVQTGGGETQYF. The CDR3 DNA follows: TGTGCCACCGTACAGACAGGGGGCGGGGAGACCCAGTACTTC.

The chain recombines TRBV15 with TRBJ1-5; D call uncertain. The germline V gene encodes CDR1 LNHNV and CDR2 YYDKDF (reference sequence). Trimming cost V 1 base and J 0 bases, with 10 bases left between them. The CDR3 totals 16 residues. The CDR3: CATSRGSFYSNQPQHF. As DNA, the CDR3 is TGTGCCACCAGCAGAGGGAGTTTTTATAGCAATCAGCCCCAGCATTTT.

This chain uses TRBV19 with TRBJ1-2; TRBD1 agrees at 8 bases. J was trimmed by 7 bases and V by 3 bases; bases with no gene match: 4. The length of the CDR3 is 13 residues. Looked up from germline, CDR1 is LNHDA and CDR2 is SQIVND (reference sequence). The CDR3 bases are TGTGCCAGTAGTATGGGCACAGGGGGTGGCTACACCTTC. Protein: CASSMGTGGGYTF. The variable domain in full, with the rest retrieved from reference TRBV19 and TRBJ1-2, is DGGITQSPKYLFRKEGQNVTLSCEQNLNHDAMYWYRQDPGQGLRLIYYSQIVNDFQKGDIAEGYSVSREKKESFPLTVTSAQKNPTAFYLCASSMGTGGGYTFGSGTRLTVV.

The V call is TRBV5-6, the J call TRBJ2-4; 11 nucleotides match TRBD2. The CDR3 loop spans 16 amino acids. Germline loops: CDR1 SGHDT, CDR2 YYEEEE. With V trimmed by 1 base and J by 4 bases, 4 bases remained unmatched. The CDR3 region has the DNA TGTGCCAGCAGCTTGAAGCTAGCGGGAGGAAAAAACATTCAGTACTTC. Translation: CASSLKLAGGKNIQYF.

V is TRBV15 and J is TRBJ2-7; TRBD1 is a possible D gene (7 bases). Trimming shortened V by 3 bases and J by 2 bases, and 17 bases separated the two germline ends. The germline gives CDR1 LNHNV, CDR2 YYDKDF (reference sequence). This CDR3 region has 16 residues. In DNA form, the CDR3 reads TGTGCCACCAGCAGGGTTACAGGGGCGGGAACCTACGAGCAGTACGTC. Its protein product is CATSRVTGAGTYEQYV.

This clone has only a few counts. The CDR3 protein is CASSNRNTEAFF. The CDR3 DNA sequence: TGTGCCAGCAGTAACAGGAACACTGAAGCTTTCTTT. The rearrangement links TRBV6-6 to TRBJ1-1, with D unresolved. Germline V gene sequence: CDR1 MNHNY, CDR2 SVGAGI (reference sequence). The CDR3 is made up of 12 amino acids. Deletions cut 5 bases from V and 1 base from J, with 5 bases between.

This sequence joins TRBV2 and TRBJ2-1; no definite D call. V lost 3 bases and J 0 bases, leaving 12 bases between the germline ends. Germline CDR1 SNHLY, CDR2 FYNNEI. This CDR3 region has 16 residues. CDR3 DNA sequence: TGTGCCAGCAGTGAGAGAGACTCCGGCTCCTACAATGAGCAGTTCTTC. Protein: CASSERDSGSYNEQFF.

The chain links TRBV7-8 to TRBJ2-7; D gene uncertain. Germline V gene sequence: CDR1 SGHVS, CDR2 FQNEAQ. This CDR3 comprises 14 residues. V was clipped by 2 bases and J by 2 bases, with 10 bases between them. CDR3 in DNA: TGTGCCAGCAGCTTACTAGTATTCCCCTACGAGCAGTACGTC. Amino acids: CASSLLVFPYEQYV.